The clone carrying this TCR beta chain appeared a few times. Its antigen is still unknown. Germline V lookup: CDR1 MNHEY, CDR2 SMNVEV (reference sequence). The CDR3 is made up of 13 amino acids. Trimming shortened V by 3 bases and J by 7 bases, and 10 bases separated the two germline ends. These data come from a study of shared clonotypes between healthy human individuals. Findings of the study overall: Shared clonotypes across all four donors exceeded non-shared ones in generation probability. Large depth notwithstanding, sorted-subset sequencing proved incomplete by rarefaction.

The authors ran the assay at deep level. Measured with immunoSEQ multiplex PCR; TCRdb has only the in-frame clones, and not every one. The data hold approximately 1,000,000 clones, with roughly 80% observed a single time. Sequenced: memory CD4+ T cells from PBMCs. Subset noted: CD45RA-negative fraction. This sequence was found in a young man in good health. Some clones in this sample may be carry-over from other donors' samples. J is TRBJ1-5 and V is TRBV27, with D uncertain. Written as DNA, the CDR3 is TGTGCCAGCAGTTTGGGCAGGAGCCAGCCCCAGCATTTT. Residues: CASSLGRSQPQHF.